These 19 T cell receptor beta chains were sequenced from one sample in a study of T-cell memory formation after mild COVID-19. TCRdb itself ran the 5' RACE reads through MiXCR, one entry per CDR3 protein. The table records roughly 600,000 distinct CDR3 sequences, more than 15% of them present only once. Sequencing was performed on PBMCs or a T cell subset sorted from them (not recorded which). The receptors come from an adult woman who had mild COVID-19 (a few samples of this study predate the infection). Cell type and time point are not known.

This clonotype appeared a few times. The CDR3 DNA reads TGTGCCAGCAGCTCAGGGTATGCGGGAGAAGGGGCACCCGTCAATGAGCAGTTCTTC. This encodes CASSSGYAGEGAPVNEQFF. The V gene is TRBV7-9, the J gene TRBJ2-1; 7 bases line up with TRBD2. The CDR3 length is 19 residues. Looked up from germline, CDR1 is SEHNR and CDR2 is FQNEAQ (reference sequence). The junction had 21 bases not matched to a gene; V was cut back by 4 bases and J by 6 bases.

J is TRBJ2-7 and V is TRBV19; 13 positions match TRBD2. The V gene's germline CDR1 is LNHDA and CDR2 SQIVND (reference sequence). The CDR3 has 16 residues. The V gene end was trimmed by 7 bases and the J gene end by 4 bases; junction bases not matched to a gene: 10. The CDR3 region is CASTQTSGRYLYEQYF. CDR3 coding DNA: TGTGCCAGTACTCAGACTAGCGGGAGGTACCTATACGAGCAGTACTTC.

This clonotype was seen a handful of times. The chain employs TRBV7-9 and TRBJ1-3; no clear D gene. Germline V gives CDR1 SEHNR, CDR2 FQNEAQ (reference sequence). Trimming removed 1 base from V and 3 bases from J, with 10 bases in between. The CDR3 consists of 15 residues. Here the CDR3 DNA reads TGTGCCAGCAGCTTAGGTCCCCGTGGTGGAAACACCATATATTTT. It translates to CASSLGPRGGNTIYF.

The chain is built from TRBV5-1 and TRBJ2-5; D remains ambiguous. This CDR3 has 14 residues. The V and J ends lost 4 bases and 1 base respectively, with 11 bases between them. CDR1 and CDR2 from the germline V gene are SGHRS and YFSETQ. The CDR3 region is CASSRLELQETQYF. The CDR3 nucleotides read TGCGCCAGCAGCCGACTCGAGCTCCAAGAGACCCAGTACTTC.

The V call is TRBV29-1, the J call TRBJ1-2; TRBD1 matches 10 bases. The ends lost 4 bases at V and 7 bases at J; junction bases unmatched: 12. The CDR3 has 15 amino acids. Germline CDR1 is SQVTM and CDR2 is ANQGSEA. CDR3 protein: CSVAIDRGRGGGYTF. The CDR3 region has the DNA TGCAGCGTTGCCATCGACAGGGGGCGCGGAGGTGGCTACACCTTC.

This clonotype has more than one count but fewer than ten. V and J are TRBV7-9 and TRBJ2-1; possible D gene TRBD2, 5 bases. This CDR3 has 13 amino acids. V was clipped by 6 bases and J by 5 bases, with 11 bases between them. CDR1 is SEHNR and CDR2 is FQNEAQ in the germline V gene (reference sequence). CDR3 region: CASRPPGNNEQFF. The CDR3 region has the DNA TGTGCCAGCAGGCCTCCGGGGAACAATGAGCAGTTCTTC.

Only a few counts were recorded for this clonotype. The gene calls are TRBV7-3 and TRBJ2-3; 7 nucleotides line up with TRBD2. The length of the CDR3 is 14 residues. The V and J ends lost 4 bases and 4 bases, in that order; junction bases with no gene match: 5. Germline CDR1 reads SGHTA; CDR2 reads FQGTGA. CDR3 sequence (DNA): TGTGCCAGCAGCTCCGGACTAGGCGCAGATACGCAGTATTTT. Residues: CASSSGLGADTQYF. Full variable domain (outside the CDR3, taken from reference TRBV7-3 and TRBJ2-3): GAGVSQTPSNKVTEKGKYVELRCDPISGHTALYWYRQSLGQGPEFLIYFQGTGAADDSGLPNDRFFAVRPEGSVSTLKIQRTERGDSAVYLCASSSGLGADTQYFGPGTRLTVL.

This clonotype was found a few times. CDR3 sequence: CATSRDIDSRREKLFF. Written as DNA, the CDR3 is TGTGCCACCAGCAGAGATATAGACAGTCGCCGCGAAAAACTGTTTTTT. This chain connects TRBV15 to TRBJ1-4; a weak D match, TRBD1 (5 bases). The CDR3 loop spans 16 amino acids. With 0 bases removed from V and 8 bases from J, the gap between germline ends came to 16 bases. Germline-derived CDR1 and CDR2 are LNHNV and YYDKDF (reference sequence).

In this sample, this clonotype turned up a few times. The chain couples TRBV9 to TRBJ2-7, with D maybe TRBD1 (5 bases). The germline CDR1 and CDR2 sequences are SGDLS and YYNGEE. This CDR3 has 11 amino acids. CDR3 loop: CEKGRAYEQYF. Written as DNA, the CDR3 is TGTGAGAAGGGCAGGGCCTACGAGCAGTACTTC.

This clonotype was picked up many times. The rearrangement uses TRBV20-1 and TRBJ2-1; 14 nucleotides line up with TRBD2. V lost 3 bases, J lost 9 bases, and 19 bases stayed unmatched. The germline gives CDR1 DFQATT, CDR2 SNEGSKA (reference sequence). CDR3 length equals 19 residues. For the CDR3, the DNA is TGCAGTGCTAGGTCTGATGGGACTAGCGGGAGTGTTCGGTCGAGTGAGCAGTTCTTC. Translated: CSARSDGTSGSVRSSEQFF.

This clonotype appeared a few times. The chain carries TRBV7-2 and TRBJ2-2, with TRBD2 matching 11 bases. This CDR3 is 16 amino acids long. V shed 5 bases, J shed 6 bases, and the junction held 8 bases outside the gene matches. Looked up from germline, CDR1 is SGHTA and CDR2 is FQGNSA. Written as DNA, the CDR3 is TGTGCCAGCAGCAACCCACTAGCGGGAGTATCCGGGGAGCTGTTTTTT. Its protein is CASSNPLAGVSGELFF.

V and J are TRBV30 and TRBJ2-2, with no clear D. The CDR3 has 14 residues. Trimming left V 4 bases short and J 2 bases short, with 11 bases between. CDR1 and CDR2 from the germline V gene are GTSNPN and SVGIG (reference sequence). CDR3 amino acids: CAWMATPNTGELFF. The CDR3 DNA follows: TGTGCCTGGATGGCAACGCCTAACACCGGGGAGCTGTTTTTT.

This rearrangement joins TRBV7-2 to TRBJ2-7, with D possibly being TRBD1 (5 bases). V was pared by 8 bases and J by 7 bases, with 15 bases between. The CDR3 is made up of 12 amino acids. The germline V gene encodes CDR1 SGHTA and CDR2 FQGNSA. CDR3 bases: TGTGCCAGCGGAACCCAGGGTTGGGAGCAGTACTTC. It codes for CASGTQGWEQYF.

The chain joins TRBV7-8 to TRBJ2-1; 7 positions agree with TRBD2. CDR3 size: 16 residues. Germline CDR1 SGHVS, CDR2 FQNEAQ. J gave up 4 bases and V 8 bases, and 14 bases lay outside the gene matches. In nucleotides, the CDR3 is TGTGCCAGCGGTAGAAGGGCTAGCGGCAGTTACAATGAGCAGTTCTTC. Amino acid sequence: CASGRRASGSYNEQFF.

The gene calls are TRBV7-9 and TRBJ1-2; D is uncertain. The CDR3 covers 14 residues. CDR1 is SEHNR and CDR2 is FQNEAQ in the germline V gene (reference sequence). V lost 2 bases to trimming and J lost 6 bases, with 13 bases between them. The CDR3 loop is CASSLNLDSNGYTF. CDR3 DNA: TGTGCCAGCAGCTTAAATCTCGACTCCAATGGCTACACCTTC.

This clonotype was detected only a few times. V usage is TRBV4-3 and J usage is TRBJ2-2, with 7 positions matching TRBD2. The trim removed 4 bases at V and 6 bases at J, leaving 11 bases unmatched. The CDR3 has 16 residues. Germline CDR1 reads LGHNA; CDR2 reads YSLEER. This chain's CDR3 is CASSPSWDYGAGELFF. For the CDR3, the DNA is TGCGCCAGCAGCCCCAGCTGGGACTACGGGGCCGGGGAGCTGTTTTTT.

A few counts support this clonotype. J is TRBJ2-7 and V is TRBV7-9; unclear D gene. Germline lookup yields CDR1 SEHNR and CDR2 FQNEAQ (reference sequence). The CDR3 loop spans 15 amino acids. Trimming pared 5 bases from V and 2 bases from J, leaving 16 bases between. CDR3 loop: CASSHAPGSTYEQYF. CDR3 nucleotide sequence: TGTGCCAGCAGCCACGCACCTGGATCCACCTACGAGCAGTACTTC.

V gene TRBV15 combines with J gene TRBJ2-3, with 9 bases aligning to TRBD1. In germline, CDR1 is LNHNV, CDR2 YYDKDF (reference sequence). The CDR3 length is 18 residues. Trimming removed 3 bases from V and 3 bases from J; junction bases left unmatched: 13. The CDR3 DNA is TGTGCCACCAGCAGGACCCGTTCGGGACAGGGCCGGACAGATACGCAGTATTTT. The encoded protein is CATSRTRSGQGRTDTQYF.

The J gene is TRBJ1-3, the V gene TRBV19; D gene ambiguous. Deletions cut 5 bases from V and 6 bases from J, with 14 bases between. CDR1 and CDR2 (germline): LNHDA, SQIVND (reference sequence). The CDR3 consists of 14 residues. CDR3 region: CASSVPRMENTIYF. CDR3 nucleotides: TGTGCCAGTAGTGTCCCCAGGATGGAAAACACCATATATTTT.